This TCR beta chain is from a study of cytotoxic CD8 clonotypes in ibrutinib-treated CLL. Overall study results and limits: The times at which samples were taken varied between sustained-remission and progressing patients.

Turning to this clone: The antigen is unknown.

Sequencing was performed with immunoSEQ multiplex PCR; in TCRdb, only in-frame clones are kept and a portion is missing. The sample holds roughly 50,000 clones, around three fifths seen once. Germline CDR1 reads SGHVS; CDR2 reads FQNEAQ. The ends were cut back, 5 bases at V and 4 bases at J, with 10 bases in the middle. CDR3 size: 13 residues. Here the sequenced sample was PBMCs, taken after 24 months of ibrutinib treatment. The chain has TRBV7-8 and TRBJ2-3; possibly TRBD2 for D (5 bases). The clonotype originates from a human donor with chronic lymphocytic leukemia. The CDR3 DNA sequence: TGTGCCAGCAGCCCCCCCGGGGCAGATACGCAGTATTTT. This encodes CASSPPGADTQYF. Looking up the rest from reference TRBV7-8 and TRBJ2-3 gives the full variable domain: GAGVSQSPRYKVAKRGQDVALRCDPISGHVSLFWYQQALGQGPEFLTYFQNEAQLDKSGLPSDRFFAERPEGSVSTLKIQRTQQEDSAVYLCASSPPGADTQYFGPGTRLTVL.